This T cell receptor (beta chain) emerged from a study of memory CD4+ T cells and cytomegalovirus serostatus. Single viable CD3+CD4+CD8-CD45RO+ cells were sorted as the memory CD4+ T cells. Original handling: Out-of-frame sequences were removed, leaving a few million distinct TCRbeta sequences. The assay was immunoSEQ multiplex PCR, and TCRdb's table has in-frame clones only and misses some. The D gene and trimming were derived from the DNA, and the V and J assignments and clone size from that table. This table has about 50,000 clones, around four fifths appearing once. The TCR comes from an adult in good health and CMV-seronegative. The source material was memory CD4+ T cells from blood.

CDR3 in amino acids: CASVSKGPSGGNTIYF. CDR3 DNA: TGTGCCAGCGTCTCCAAGGGGCCCTCGGGGGGAAACACCATATATTTT. This sequence joins TRBV7-6 and TRBJ1-3; tentative D call: TRBD1 (5 bases). The CDR3 runs 16 residues. Germline CDR1 reads SGHVS; CDR2 reads FNYEAQ. V shed 8 bases and J shed 4 bases, with 21 bases lying between them.